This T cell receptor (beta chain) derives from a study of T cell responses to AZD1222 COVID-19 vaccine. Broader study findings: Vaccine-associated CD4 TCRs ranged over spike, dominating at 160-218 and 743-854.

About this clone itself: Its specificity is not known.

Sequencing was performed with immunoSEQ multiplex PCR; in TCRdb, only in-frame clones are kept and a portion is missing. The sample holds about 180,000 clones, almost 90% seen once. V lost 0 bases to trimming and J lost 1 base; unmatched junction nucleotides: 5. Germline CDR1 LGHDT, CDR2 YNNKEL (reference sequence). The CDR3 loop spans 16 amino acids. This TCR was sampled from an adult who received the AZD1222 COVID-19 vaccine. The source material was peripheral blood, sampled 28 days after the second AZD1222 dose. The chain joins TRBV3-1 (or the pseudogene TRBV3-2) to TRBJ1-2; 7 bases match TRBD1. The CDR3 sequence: CASSQDRDRNNYGYTF. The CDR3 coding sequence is TGTGCCAGCAGCCAAGATAGGGACAGAAATAACTATGGCTACACCTTC.